One sample yielded the 14 T cell receptor beta chains listed below, sequenced in a study of cytomegalovirus exposure and HLA in healthy donors. Method: immunoSEQ multiplex PCR; TCRdb's copy keeps in-frame clones and lacks some. The sample includes under 200,000 clones, roughly 90% seen only once; the top ten take approximately 2%. The sample comprised PBMCs. These receptors were collected from a woman between 18 and 29 years old in good health and CMV-seronegative.

V and J are TRBV7-4 and TRBJ2-2; 7 positions match TRBD1. The CDR3 is 13 amino acids. CDR1 and CDR2 (germline): SGHVT, SQSDAQ. The junction had 9 bases not matched to a gene; V was cut back by 6 bases and J by 11 bases. CDR3: CASSFRGTVELFF. The CDR3, as DNA: TGTGCCAGCAGTTTCAGGGGGACCGTCGAGCTGTTTTTT.

The chain employs TRBV18 and TRBJ1-2, with a possible D match to TRBD1 (5 bases). V was shortened by 0 bases and J by 5 bases, with 13 bases between the two germline ends. Germline V lookup: CDR1 KGHSH, CDR2 LQKENI. There are 15 residues in the CDR3. The CDR3 coding sequence is TGTGCCAGCTCACCACCCGTGTCCAGGGATTATGGCTACACCTTC. Protein product: CASSPPVSRDYGYTF.

This clone is a singleton in its sample. The gene calls are TRBV1 and TRBJ2-1; TRBD2 is the table's D call, not checked against the DNA. TRBV1 is given as a pseudogene. CDR3 length: 17 amino acids. The CDR3 here is CTSSQGGLAGGHNEQFF. Written as DNA, the CDR3 is TGCACCAGCAGCCAAGGAGGGCTAGCGGGGGGCCACAATGAGCAGTTCTTC.

The rearrangement links TRBV10-1 to TRBJ2-7, with TRBD1 identical over 9 bases. Trimming at V came to 8 bases and at J to 6 bases, leaving 8 bases not matched to a gene. This CDR3 region has 13 residues. Germline V gene data show CDR1 as WNHNN and CDR2 as SYGVQD (reference sequence). CDR3 sequence (DNA): TGCGCCAGCGGTTCCGGGACAGGGATCGAGCAGTACTTC. Amino acids: CASGSGTGIEQYF.

V and J are TRBV2 and TRBJ1-4, with D possibly matching TRBD1 (6 bases). Germline V gene sequence: CDR1 SNHLY, CDR2 FYNNEI. V was cut by 4 bases and J by 8 bases, with 11 bases left in between. The CDR3 spans 13 residues. The CDR3, as DNA: TGTGCCAGCAGTGCTGAGACAGGCGAAAAACTGTTTTTT. This translates into CASSAETGEKLFF.

This clone was counted a few times. The chain employs TRBV13 and TRBJ2-7; TRBD1 aligns across 7 bases. V lost 3 bases, J lost 4 bases, and 21 bases stayed unmatched. The CDR3 spans 19 residues. Per the germline V gene, CDR1 is PRHDT and CDR2 is FYEKMQ (reference sequence). DNA for the CDR3: TGTGCCAGCAGCTTCCGAGTGACTGAGGGGGCGAGGGGTCGGTACGAGCAGTACTTC. Protein: CASSFRVTEGARGRYEQYF.

The chain uses TRBV7-3 and TRBJ2-3; 10 nucleotides agree with TRBD2. Trimming removed 5 bases from V and 5 bases from J; junction bases left unmatched: 7. Germline CDR1 reads SGHTA; CDR2 reads FQGTGA. The CDR3 covers 15 residues. The CDR3 loop reads CASSQSGGARDTQYF. The CDR3 nucleotides read TGTGCCAGCAGCCAAAGCGGGGGGGCCAGAGATACGCAGTATTTT. The whole variable domain, remainder taken from reference TRBV7-3 and TRBJ2-3, is GAGVSQTPSNKVTEKGKYVELRCDPISGHTALYWYRQSLGQGPEFLIYFQGTGAADDSGLPNDRFFAVRPEGSVSTLKIQRTERGDSAVYLCASSQSGGARDTQYFGPGTRLTVL.

Note on this clone: At one end the junction does not follow the germline gene, possibly because of a read error. The chain joins TRBV6-1 to TRBJ1-5; tentative D call: TRBD1 (6 bases). CDR3 length: 12 amino acids. Germline assignment: CDR1 MNHNS and CDR2 SASEGT. CDR3 loop: CAISEVPGERHF. DNA for the CDR3: TGTGCCATCAGTGAGGTACCAGGGGAAAGGCATTTT.

This clone was seen a handful of times. This sequence joins TRBV30 and TRBJ1-2, with no clear D. V was clipped by 2 bases and J by 6 bases, with 7 bases between them. The CDR3 has 11 amino acids. From germline, CDR1 is GTSNPN and CDR2 SVGIG (reference sequence). The CDR3 nucleotides read TGTGCCTGGAGTTGGGCGAATGGCTACACCTTC. The encoded protein is CAWSWANGYTF.

The genes are TRBV5-5 and TRBJ2-7; 9 bases are a match to TRBD1. The junction had 8 bases not matched to a gene; V was cut back by 4 bases and J by 3 bases. This CDR3 spans 15 amino acids. CDR1 and CDR2 from the germline V gene are SGHKS and YYEKEE (reference sequence). The CDR3 loop reads CASSRLPGQGYEQYF. The CDR3 DNA reads TGTGCCAGCAGCAGACTCCCGGGACAGGGCTACGAGCAGTACTTC.

The chain links TRBV4-2 to TRBJ1-3; 9 positions match TRBD1. CDR1 and CDR2 (germline): LGHNA, YNFKEQ. The CDR3 consists of 17 residues. V trimming: 0 bases; J trimming: 2 bases; junction bases outside the gene matches: 5. CDR3 DNA sequence: TGTGCCAGCAGCCAAGAAGGGACAGGGATCCCTGGAAACACCATATATTTT. Translation gives CASSQEGTGIPGNTIYF.

CDR3 in DNA: TGCAGCGTTGCTGTTAGCGGGGGACGCCACAATGAGCAGTTCTTC. Protein product: CSVAVSGGRHNEQFF. The chain employs TRBV29-1 and TRBJ2-1, with TRBD2 matching 9 bases. Germline loops: CDR1 SQVTM, CDR2 ANQGSEA. The junction had 9 bases not matched to a gene; V was cut back by 4 bases and J by 5 bases. The length of the CDR3 is 15 residues.

J is TRBJ2-7 and V is TRBV7-9, with D maybe TRBD2 (5 bases). This CDR3 is 12 amino acids long. V lost 6 bases and J lost 6, with 12 bases in between. The germline gives CDR1 SEHNR, CDR2 FQNEAQ (reference sequence). The CDR3 region has the DNA TGTGCCAGCAGTGATACGGCGGGCGAGCAGTACTTC. Its protein is CASSDTAGEQYF.

The J gene is TRBJ1-2, the V gene TRBV27, with no clear D. The CDR3 extends over 16 amino acids. Germline V lookup: CDR1 MNHEY, CDR2 SMNVEV (reference sequence). The V end lost 0 bases, the J end lost 3 bases, and 14 bases lay between the germline ends. The CDR3: CASSLSRGTTHYGYTF. The CDR3 nucleotides read TGTGCCAGCAGTTTATCCCGGGGTACCACTCACTATGGCTACACCTTC.